This is a list of T cell receptor beta chains from one sample in a study of T-cell memory formation after mild COVID-19. Each CDR3 protein gets one entry after TCRdb re-called the 5' RACE reads with MiXCR. The sample has about 110,000 distinct CDR3 sequences, roughly a sixth seen once. What was sequenced was PBMCs or a T cell subset sorted from them (not recorded which). The receptors were sampled from a young man who had mild COVID-19 (a few samples of this study predate the infection). Cell type and time point are not known. Both conserved end residues are part of each CDR3. Each record gives: V gene, clone size, J gene, CDR3 protein. Some rows mark clone size as missing; the rest say once, few, many or name a class of expanded clone.

TRBV2	few	TRBJ1-5	CASSDRDSNQPQHF
TRBV20-1	few	TRBJ2-5	CSASPRTGRQETQYF
TRBV3-1	few	TRBJ1-3	CASSAYRDGGNTIYF
TRBV12-3/TRBV12-4	few	TRBJ2-3	CASSTQGTDTQYF
TRBV12-3/TRBV12-4	-	TRBJ2-7	CASRRGDYEQYF
TRBV20-1	few	TRBJ1-4	CSAHDRTTEKLFF
TRBV5-1	-	TRBJ2-3	CASTGQPVDTQYF
TRBV7-2	-	TRBJ1-4	CASSLGGQGGEKLFF
TRBV5-1	-	TRBJ1-5	CASSLVVGVEPQHF
TRBV6-2/TRBV6-3	-	TRBJ1-2	CASTMDRGYGYTF
TRBV2	-	TRBJ1-2	CASSEWDLNDTF
TRBV5-1	few	TRBJ2-3	CASGTSGTDTQYF
TRBV4-3	-	TRBJ2-7	CASSPRVQGLYEQYF
TRBV9	few	TRBJ1-6	CASQRDNSPLHF
TRBV5-4	many	TRBJ2-5	CASSFTSRPQETQYF
TRBV11-2	many	TRBJ2-3	CASSLPTDTQYF
TRBV20-1	few	TRBJ2-1	CSAGGLALEQFF
TRBV12-3/TRBV12-4	many	TRBJ2-2	CASSSGQGAGELFF
TRBV12-3/TRBV12-4	few	TRBJ1-5	CASSLAPYQPQHF
TRBV4-3	many	TRBJ2-3	CASSRNGGTDTQYF